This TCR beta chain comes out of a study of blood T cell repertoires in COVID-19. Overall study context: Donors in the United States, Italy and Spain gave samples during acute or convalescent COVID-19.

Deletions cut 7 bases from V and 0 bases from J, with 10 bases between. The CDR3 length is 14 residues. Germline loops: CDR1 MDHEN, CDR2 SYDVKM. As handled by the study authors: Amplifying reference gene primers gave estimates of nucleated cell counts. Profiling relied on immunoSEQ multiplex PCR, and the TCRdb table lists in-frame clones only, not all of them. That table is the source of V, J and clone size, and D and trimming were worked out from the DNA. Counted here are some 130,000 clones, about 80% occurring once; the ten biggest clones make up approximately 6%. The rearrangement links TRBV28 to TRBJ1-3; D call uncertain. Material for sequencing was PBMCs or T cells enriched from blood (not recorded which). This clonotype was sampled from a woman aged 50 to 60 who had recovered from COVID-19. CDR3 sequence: CASIGDGSGNTIYF. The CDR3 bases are TGTGCCAGCATCGGTGATGGCTCTGGAAACACCATATATTTT.